This is a list of T cell receptor beta chains from one sample in a study of PD-1 blockade in mismatch repair-deficient tumors. Method: immunoSEQ multiplex PCR; TCRdb's copy keeps in-frame clones and lacks some. The data hold roughly 50,000 clones, with around 85% observed a single time. The sequencing here drew on peripheral blood, taken approximately 20 weeks after starting pembrolizumab. These receptors were collected from an adult with mismatch repair-deficient cancer. Both conserved end residues are part of each CDR3. Each record gives: V gene, D gene, clone size, J gene, CDR3 protein, CDR3 DNA. The D gene is left open where the match is weak. Not every row has a clone size; where given, it reads once, few, many or a size class.

>TRBV2|TRBD1|.|TRBJ2-1
CASSGQGAAYNEQFF
TGTGCCAGCAGCGGACAGGGGGCGGCGTACAATGAGCAGTTCTTC
>TRBV9|TRBD2|.|TRBJ2-1
CASSRLAAVNEQFF
TGTGCCAGCAGCCGACTAGCGGCGGTCAATGAGCAGTTCTTC
>TRBV7-9|.|few|TRBJ2-7
CASSPTSYEQYF
TGTGCCAGCAGTCCTACTAGCTACGAGCAGTACTTC
>TRBV5-4|.|.|TRBJ2-1
CASSRGWGTYNEQFF
TGTGCCAGCAGCCGGGGTTGGGGCACCTACAATGAGCAGTTCTTC
>TRBV7-7|.|once|TRBJ2-5
CASSVTGLQETQYF
TGTGCTAGCAGTGTCACAGGGCTCCAAGAGACCCAGTACTTC
>TRBV19|.|once|TRBJ2-3
CASSIRPGDTQYF
TGTGCCAGTAGTATCAGGCCTGGGGATACGCAGTATTTT
>TRBV6-1|.|.|TRBJ1-1
CASSDTVNTEAFF
TGTGCCAGCAGTGATACAGTGAACACTGAAGCTTTCTTT
>TRBV6-5|.|.|TRBJ1-1
CASSFSPRSTEAFF
TGTGCCAGCAGTTTCAGTCCGAGAAGCACTGAAGCTTTCTTT
>TRBV29-1|TRBD2|.|TRBJ2-3
CSVEFLAGGNEDTQYF
TGCAGCGTTGAATTCCTAGCGGGAGGGAACGAGGATACGCAGTATTTT
>TRBV11-3|TRBD2|.|TRBJ2-7
CASSLDTLAGTYEQYF
TGTGCCAGCAGCTTAGATACACTAGCGGGGACCTACGAGCAGTACTTC
>TRBV7-9|TRBD1|.|TRBJ1-1
CASSLVGGRDTEAFF
TGTGCCAGCAGCTTAGTAGGGGGCCGGGACACTGAAGCTTTCTTT
>TRBV5-4|TRBD2|.|TRBJ2-1
CASRRTSGSASYNEQFF
TGTGCCAGCAGAAGGACTAGCGGGAGTGCCTCCTACAATGAGCAGTTCTTC
>TRBV7-2|.|.|TRBJ2-7
CASTLSGVAYEQYF
TGTGCCAGCACCCTCTCTGGAGTTGCCTACGAGCAGTACTTC
>TRBV2|TRBD2|.|TRBJ2-2
CASKSLAGAGELFF
TGTGCCAGCAAGTCGCTAGCGGGAGCCGGGGAGCTGTTTTTT
>TRBV7-8|.|.|TRBJ2-7
CASSYQPNNEQYF
TGTGCCAGCAGCTATCAGCCGAACAACGAGCAGTACTTC
>TRBV29-1|TRBD2|.|TRBJ2-2
CSVGGLAGDTGELFF
TGCAGCGTTGGTGGGCTAGCGGGAGACACCGGGGAGCTGTTTTTT
>TRBV14|TRBD2|.|TRBJ2-1
CASSQDPSRLAGERNEQFF
TGTGCCAGCAGCCAAGATCCATCGAGACTAGCGGGAGAGAGGAATGAGCAGTTCTTC
>TRBV7-9|.|once|TRBJ2-1
CASSLAGDREQFF
TGTGCCAGCAGCTTAGCGGGAGATCGGGAGCAGTTCTTC
>TRBV5-1|.|.|TRBJ1-1
CASSLAWGSTEAFF
TGCGCCAGCAGCTTGGCCTGGGGGAGCACTGAAGCTTTCTTT
>TRBV18|.|.|TRBJ2-7
CASSDTRTGTLLLEQYF
TGTGCCAGCTCCGACACCCGGACCGGGACCCTTCTTCTCGAGCAGTACTTC
>TRBV30|.|.|TRBJ1-1
CAWSVPAGAYTEAFF
TGTGCCTGGAGTGTACCAGCAGGGGCCTACACTGAAGCTTTCTTT
>TRBV4-3|.|.|TRBJ1-1
CASSQAVRGTEAFF
TGCGCCAGCAGCCAAGCGGTCAGGGGCACTGAAGCTTTCTTT
>TRBV5-5|TRBD2|.|TRBJ2-2
CASSLGLAVNTGELFF
TGTGCCAGCAGCTTGGGACTAGCGGTGAACACCGGGGAGCTGTTTTTT
>TRBV25-1|.|.|TRBJ2-6
CASSGTFGANVLTF
TGTGCCAGTTCCGGGACATTCGGGGCCAACGTCCTGACTTTC
>TRBV29-1|.|.|TRBJ2-7
CSVEGQGYEQYF
TGCAGCGTTGAAGGGCAGGGTTACGAGCAGTACTTC
>TRBV11-2|TRBD1|.|TRBJ2-5
CASTSDREATQYF
TGTGCCAGCACCTCGGACAGGGAAGCGACCCAGTACTTC
>TRBV9|.|.|TRBJ2-7
CASSESKLTPSGAYEQYF
TGTGCCAGCAGCGAATCGAAACTGACTCCGTCGGGGGCCTACGAGCAGTACTTT
>TRBV29-1|TRBD2|.|TRBJ2-5
CSFCKPGLGPRTQYF
TGCAGCTTCTGTAAACCGGGACTAGGGCCGCGTACCCAGTACTTC
>TRBV30|.|.|TRBJ1-2
CAWRSTQPHGYTF
TGTGCCTGGAGAAGTACCCAGCCCCATGGCTACACCTTC
>TRBV7-9|TRBD1|.|TRBJ1-4
CASSLDTGATNEKLFF
TGTGCCAGCAGCTTAGACACAGGGGCAACTAATGAAAAACTGTTTTTT
>TRBV11-2|.|.|TRBJ1-1
CASSPSSGTRQAFF
TGTGCCAGCAGCCCCTCCTCCGGGACACGTCAAGCTTTCTTT
>TRBV7-3|.|.|TRBJ2-1
CASSLYPQEGSEQFF
TGTGCCAGCAGCTTATACCCCCAGGAGGGAAGTGAGCAGTTCTTC
>TRBV7-3|.|.|TRBJ2-2
CASSSGINTGELFF
TGTGCCAGCAGCTCGGGGATAAACACCGGGGAGCTGTTTTTT
>TRBV10-3|TRBD2|few|TRBJ2-4
CAISDGSSGNIQYF
TGTGCCATCAGTGATGGGTCTAGCGGAAACATTCAGTACTTC
>TRBV6-1|TRBD2|.|TRBJ2-5
CASSEGMSGRAGETQYF
TGTGCCAGCAGTGAAGGTATGAGCGGGAGGGCCGGAGAGACCCAGTACTTC
>TRBV27|TRBD2|.|TRBJ2-7
CASSSFGLAGGPEQYF
TGTGCCAGCAGTTCCTTCGGACTAGCGGGAGGGCCCGAGCAGTACTTC